The clone carrying this T cell receptor (beta chain) was seen once. No antigen is known for it. At least 3 on the Clinical Activity Score was recorded for ophthalmopathy patients, who also had NOSPECS grade at least 4 and duration under 3 months. These data are taken from a study of T cells in Graves' hyperthyroidism and ophthalmopathy. Study-wide results and caveats: With a median lead of around 5.9 months before onset, the model predicted ophthalmopathy. Also found in blood were most expanded thyroid clonotypes above 0.001.

Researchers amplified the TCR beta CDR3 regions from RNA transcripts. First-round RT-PCR targeting the TCR CDR3 was performed with the HTBI primer set. TCRdb fed the multiplex PCR reads into MiXCR, producing one record per CDR3 protein. The sample contains about 300,000 distinct CDR3 sequences, roughly 20% of which appear only once. Trimming cost V 5 bases and J 13 bases, with 17 bases left between them. The CDR3 runs to 12 residues. The germline CDR1 and CDR2 sequences are SGHTA and FQGNSA. The sequencing sample was made of blood. This clonotype originated in a man in his fifties or sixties with Graves' ophthalmopathy. The rearrangement joins TRBV7-2 to TRBJ2-5, with D perhaps TRBD1 or TRBD2 (5 bases each). In DNA form, the CDR3 reads TGTGCCAGCAGCAACGACCGGGGCCCCACGTACTTC. It specifies CASSNDRGPTYF.